The 18 T cell receptor beta chains below were found in one sample sequenced in a study of shared clonotypes between healthy human individuals. TCRdb's table, derived via immunoSEQ multiplex PCR, lists solely in-frame clones and lacks some. The sample carries about 92,000 clones, 60% to 75% recorded once. Sequenced sample: memory CD8+ T cells sorted from blood. Subset: CD45RO+ cells pooled with CCR7-negative TemRA cells. The source is a man aged 30 to 39 in good health.

CDR3 nucleotide sequence: TGTGCCAGCAGTTTAAGCGTTAGTGAGCAGTTCTTC. Its protein product is CASSLSVSEQFF. The genes are TRBV28 and TRBJ2-1, with D unresolved. Germline V lookup: CDR1 MDHEN, CDR2 SYDVKM. V shed 2 bases and J shed 9 bases, with 8 bases lying between them. CDR3 length: 12 amino acids.

The chain employs TRBV5-1 and TRBJ1-4, with 11 bases fitting TRBD1. The CDR3 covers 19 residues. After removal of 4 bases from V and 2 bases from J, the junction contained 13 bases not matched to a gene. The V gene's germline CDR1 is SGHRS and CDR2 YFSETQ. The CDR3 loop is CASSAWTGGASTTNEKLFF. DNA of the CDR3: TGCGCCAGCAGCGCCTGGACAGGGGGCGCTTCGACGACTAATGAAAAACTGTTTTTT.

This clone was recorded at least ten times. The genes are TRBV11-2 and TRBJ1-1; the D gene is possibly TRBD1 (5 bases). CDR3 length: 13 amino acids. Looked up from germline, CDR1 is SGHAT and CDR2 is FQNNGV. Trimming stripped 6 bases from V and 7 bases from J, with 15 bases between. CDR3 sequence: CASRHQGTDEAFF. In DNA form, the CDR3 reads TGTGCCAGCAGACACCAAGGGACGGATGAAGCTTTCTTT.

The CDR3 loop is CASSSSPGYEQYF. The CDR3 bases are TGTGCCAGCAGTTCCTCCCCGGGCTACGAGCAGTACTTC. The gene calls are TRBV6-1 and TRBJ2-7, with D unresolved. Germline CDR1 is MNHNS and CDR2 is SASEGT. V was pared by 5 bases and J by 3 bases, with 11 bases between. This CDR3 is 13 amino acids long.

The chain is built from TRBV4-1 and TRBJ1-2, with a possible D match to TRBD1 (5 bases). Germline V gives CDR1 MGHRA, CDR2 YSYEKL. V lost 5 bases, J lost 8 bases, and 9 bases lay in between. The CDR3 runs to 11 residues. The CDR3 DNA reads TGCGCCAGCAGCGTTGAGGGGGGCTACACCTTC. Translated, it gives CASSVEGGYTF.

The chain is built from TRBV28 and TRBJ2-1, with TRBD2 matching 8 bases. The length of the CDR3 is 18 residues. Germline values: CDR1 MDHEN, CDR2 SYDVKM. V lost 5 bases to trimming and J lost 0 bases; unmatched junction nucleotides: 12. The CDR3 here is CASSPYISGISSYNEQFF. DNA for the CDR3: TGTGCCAGCAGTCCCTATATTAGCGGGATCAGCTCCTACAATGAGCAGTTCTTC.

The chain couples TRBV10-2 to TRBJ2-7, with D possibly matching TRBD1 (6 bases). Trimming stripped 0 bases from V and 1 base from J, with 13 bases between. Germline CDR1 is WSHSY and CDR2 is SAAADI. The CDR3 totals 16 residues. CDR3 loop: CASSESTGAHSYEQYF. CDR3 DNA: TGCGCCAGCAGTGAGTCGACAGGAGCCCATTCCTACGAGCAGTACTTC.

The V gene is TRBV7-6, the J gene TRBJ2-1, with D possibly called TRBD1 or TRBD2 (5 bases each). CDR1 and CDR2 (germline): SGHVS, FNYEAQ. V lost 4 bases to trimming and J lost 4 bases, with 11 bases between them. The CDR3 covers 14 residues. This CDR3 reads CASSYGTGYNEQFF. The CDR3 DNA follows: TGTGCCAGCAGCTACGGGACGGGTTACAATGAGCAGTTCTTC. The entire variable domain, with the rest obtained from reference TRBV7-6 and TRBJ2-1, is as follows: GAGVSQSPRYKVTKRGQDVALRCDPISGHVSLYWYRQALGQGPEFLTYFNYEAQQDKSGLPNDRFSAERPEGSISTLTIQRTEQRDSAMYRCASSYGTGYNEQFFGPGTRLTVL.

This clone was counted ten times or more. The V and J genes are TRBV27 and TRBJ2-1; no clear D gene. Trimming pared 0 bases from V and 16 bases from J, leaving 4 bases between. CDR3 length: 9 residues. Germline CDR1 reads MNHEY; CDR2 reads SMNVEV (reference sequence). The CDR3 bases are TGTGCCAGCAGTTTATCGAGCTTCTTC. It is translated as CASSLSSFF.

This clone appeared once. The chain recombines TRBV2 with TRBJ2-1; no firm D call. In germline, CDR1 is SNHLY, CDR2 FYNNEI. Trimming took off 5 bases at V and 7 bases at J, with 9 bases between the two ends. This CDR3 has 12 residues. CDR3 nucleotide sequence: TGTGCCAGCAGTTGGATCACAAATGAGCAGTTCTTC. It yields the protein CASSWITNEQFF.

This chain uses TRBV5-1 with TRBJ2-5, with TRBD1 identical over 8 bases. The CDR3 spans 15 residues. V lost 4 bases to trimming and J lost 4 bases; unmatched junction nucleotides: 9. CDR1 is SGHRS, CDR2 YFSETQ, per germline. CDR3 loop: CASSGGQGTAETQYF. In DNA, the CDR3 is TGCGCCAGCAGCGGAGGACAGGGTACAGCAGAGACCCAGTACTTC.

The rearrangement links TRBV6-6 to TRBJ2-2; no clear D gene. CDR3 size: 12 residues. Trimming removed 10 bases at V and 6 bases at J, with 12 bases between. The germline V gene encodes CDR1 MNHNY and CDR2 SVGAGI (reference sequence). This CDR3 reads CATSRASGELFF. For the CDR3, the DNA is TGTGCCACTTCTCGGGCCTCCGGGGAGCTGTTTTTT.

This sequence joins TRBV7-9 and TRBJ1-5; D call uncertain. CDR1 and CDR2 from the germline V gene are SEHNR and FQNEAQ (reference sequence). The CDR3 extends over 15 amino acids. V gave up 0 bases and J gave up 3 bases, with 9 bases separating them. The CDR3 sequence: CASSLAGGDNQPQHF. The DNA for the CDR3 is TGTGCCAGCAGCTTAGCAGGTGGTGACAATCAGCCCCAGCATTTT. The full variable domain, in which reference TRBV7-9 and TRBJ1-5 provide the parts outside the CDR3, is DTGVSQNPRHKITKRGQNVTFRCDPISEHNRLYWYRQTLGQGPEFLTYFQNEAQLEKSRLLSDRFSAERPKGSFSTLEIQRTEQGDSAMYLCASSLAGGDNQPQHFGDGTRLSIL.

This clone was counted between two and nine times. The chain couples TRBV2 to TRBJ2-7, with D perhaps being TRBD1 or TRBD2 (5 bases each). Trimming pared 8 bases from V and 4 bases from J, leaving 12 bases between. The CDR3 spans 12 residues. Per germline, CDR1 SNHLY and CDR2 FYNNEI. CDR3 sequence reads: CASYRDGYEQYF. The CDR3 DNA follows: TGTGCCAGCTACCGGGACGGGTACGAGCAGTACTTC.

V gene TRBV5-4 combines with J gene TRBJ2-2; D uncertain. Trimming took 4 bases from V and 8 from J, leaving 9 bases between them. This CDR3 region has 12 residues. From germline, CDR1 is SGHNT and CDR2 YYREEE (reference sequence). CDR3 in DNA: TGTGCCAGCAGCCCCGTATCTGGGGAGCTGTTTTTT. It encodes CASSPVSGELFF.

V gene TRBV6-6 combines with J gene TRBJ2-7; TRBD2 matches 8 bases. Losses at the gene ends were 0 bases for V and 6 bases for J; bases not matched to a gene: 4. Germline loops: CDR1 MNHNY, CDR2 SVGAGI (reference sequence). The CDR3 has 14 residues. The CDR3 protein is CASSYSSGSFEQYF. CDR3 DNA sequence: TGTGCCAGCAGTTACTCCAGCGGGAGCTTCGAGCAGTACTTC.

V gene TRBV2 combines with J gene TRBJ2-3, with 10 bases matching TRBD2. Unmatched junction bases numbered 6, after V lost 6 bases and J lost 6 bases. The CDR3 has 14 amino acids. The germline V gene has CDR1 SNHLY and CDR2 FYNNEI. The DNA of the CDR3 is TGTGCCAGCAGCCCTAGCGGGAGTATTGATACGCAGTATTTT. This translates into CASSPSGSIDTQYF.

The gene calls are TRBV6-1 and TRBJ2-3; D is unresolved. The CDR3 sequence is 14 residues long. The germline V and J ends were trimmed by 1 base and 5 bases, with 10 bases remaining between them. Germline V gene lookup returns CDR1 MNHNS and CDR2 SASEGT. CDR3 protein: CASSEGTLGDTQYF. CDR3 nucleotides: TGTGCCAGCAGTGAAGGTACCCTTGGAGATACGCAGTATTTT.